This entry lists 12 T cell receptor beta chains sequenced from one sample in a study of technical replicates of blood from a few donors. TCRdb's copy holds only in-frame clones and misses some; the assay was immunoSEQ multiplex PCR. The table shows 50,000 to 80,000 clones, with around nine tenths occurring only once. Material for sequencing was PBMCs. The receptors were gathered from a human donor in good health. Some clones in this sample may be carry-over from other donors' samples.

J is TRBJ2-5 and V is TRBV9; a weak D match, TRBD1 (6 bases). The V gene lost 4 bases and the J gene lost 5 bases, with 18 bases spanning the gap. The CDR3 runs to 15 residues. Germline lookup yields CDR1 SGDLS and CDR2 YYNGEE. Here the CDR3 reads CASSTQTGMVETQYF. The CDR3 region has the DNA TGTGCCAGCAGCACCCAGACAGGAATGGTCGAGACCCAGTACTTC.

In the case of this clone: One junction end disagrees with the germline gene, perhaps due to a read error. The V gene is TRBV25-1, the J gene TRBJ2-2; D may be TRBD2 (5 bases). The V gene's germline CDR1 is MGHDK and CDR2 SYGVNS. This CDR3 spans 14 amino acids. CDR3 sequence reads: CASSEWEQAGELLF. In DNA form, the CDR3 reads TGTGCCAGCAGTGAATGGGAGCAAGCCGGGGAGCTGCTTTTT.

The chain recombines TRBV4-2 with TRBJ2-1; 8 nucleotides line up with TRBD1. The germline V gene encodes CDR1 LGHNA and CDR2 YNFKEQ. Germline trimming cut 0 bases from V and 8 bases from J; bases unmatched to any gene: 21. This CDR3 comprises 20 residues. This CDR3 reads CASSQDPPSLGTGRSDEQFF. The DNA for the CDR3 is TGTGCCAGCAGCCAAGACCCCCCGAGCCTAGGGACAGGAAGGTCGGATGAGCAGTTCTTC.

Only a few counts were recorded for this clone. This chain connects TRBV6-1 to TRBJ1-5; TRBD1 might be the D (6 bases). The CDR3 has 16 amino acids. Trimming removed 2 bases at V and 2 bases at J, with 13 bases between. Germline loops: CDR1 MNHNS, CDR2 SASEGT. The CDR3 DNA reads as TGTGCCAGCAGTGAATGGAAAGGGGGTGGCAATCAGCCCCAGCATTTT. It translates to CASSEWKGGGNQPQHF.

V gene TRBV5-6 combines with J gene TRBJ1-1; the D gene is possibly TRBD1 (5 bases). Germline loops: CDR1 SGHDT, CDR2 YYEEEE. This CDR3 has 16 residues. V lost 0 bases, J lost 1 base, and 13 bases lay in between. CDR3 region: CASSLEIGGRNTEAFF. The CDR3 DNA is TGTGCCAGCAGCTTGGAAATCGGGGGGAGGAACACTGAAGCTTTCTTT.

The rearrangement joins TRBV25-1 to TRBJ1-6; TRBD1 might be the D (6 bases). Germline CDR1 is MGHDK and CDR2 is SYGVNS. V lost 4 bases, J lost 10 bases, and 11 bases lay in between. This CDR3 has 13 amino acids. CDR3 coding DNA: TGTGCCAGCAGTGTACAGGGAAGATCACCCCTCCACTTT. Its protein is CASSVQGRSPLHF.

The V call is TRBV10-3, the J call TRBJ2-7; D is possibly TRBD1 (6 bases). Trimming removed 6 bases at V and 4 bases at J, with 7 bases between. This CDR3 has 11 residues. Looked up from germline, CDR1 is ENHRY and CDR2 is SYGVKD. DNA of the CDR3: TGTGCCATCAGCACAGGGTACGAGCAGTACTTC. It yields the protein CAISTGYEQYF.

The chain recombines TRBV7-3 with TRBJ2-5, with unresolved D. Per germline, CDR1 SGHTA and CDR2 FQGTGA. The CDR3 length is 13 residues. The V end lost 1 base, the J end lost 0 bases, and 3 bases lay between the germline ends. CDR3 residues: CASSLKHQETQYF. CDR3 in DNA: TGTGCCAGCAGCTTAAAGCACCAAGAGACCCAGTACTTC.

V and J are TRBV7-8 and TRBJ2-7; unclear D gene. V lost 3 bases and J 3 bases, leaving 9 bases between the germline ends. The CDR3 runs to 13 residues. The germline CDR1 and CDR2 sequences are SGHVS and FQNEAQ. CDR3: CASSLAENYEQYF. The CDR3 DNA sequence: TGTGCCAGCAGCTTGGCGGAGAACTACGAGCAGTACTTC.

The chain combines TRBV9 with TRBJ2-7; 8 nucleotides agree with TRBD1. Germline assignment: CDR1 SGDLS and CDR2 YYNGEE. J was trimmed by 7 bases and V by 0 bases; bases with no gene match: 9. The length of the CDR3 is 15 residues. CDR3 amino acids: CASSVGLDRVGEQYF. Written as DNA, the CDR3 is TGTGCCAGCAGCGTAGGGTTGGACAGGGTAGGGGAGCAGTACTTC.

The chain joins TRBV21-1 to TRBJ1-1. TRBV21-1 is an annotated pseudogene. The CDR3 consists of 15 residues. The CDR3: CASIPGGNMNTEAFF. The CDR3 nucleotides read TGTGCCAGCATACCTGGGGGGAACATGAACACTGAAGCTTTCTTT.

In its sample, this clone was seen once. J is TRBJ2-2 and V is TRBV27, with a possible D match to TRBD1 (6 bases). V was pared by 9 bases and J by 2 bases, with 13 bases between. The CDR3 length is 14 residues. Germline values: CDR1 MNHEY, CDR2 SMNVEV (reference sequence). The DNA of the CDR3 is TGTGCCAGTACTAAGGGGGAAAACACCGGGGAGCTGTTTTTT. Translated: CASTKGENTGELFF.